This T cell receptor (beta chain) originates from a study of blood T cell repertoires in COVID-19. The wider study: There were acute and convalescent COVID-19 samples, and they came from the United States, Italy and Spain.

Comments on this clone: The CDR3 does not close with the conserved phenylalanine or tryptophan, likely indicating a read error. The DNA is left out, because the CDR3 cannot be placed on it with certainty; the CDR3 is given as TCRdb lists it.

Assay: immunoSEQ multiplex PCR; the TCRdb copy retains only in-frame clones and omits some. The repertoire has some 130,000 clones, around 86% of them found once; the top ten carry less than 2.5%. Germline CDR1 reads SGHNT; CDR2 reads YYREEE (reference sequence). The CDR3 is 11 amino acids long, termini counted. Input material: peripheral blood. This TCR was sampled from a man aged 50 or older with active COVID-19. This sequence joins TRBV5-4 and TRBJ1-2; the table calls TRBD1, which could not be checked here. Here the CDR3 reads CASSLQGARSL.